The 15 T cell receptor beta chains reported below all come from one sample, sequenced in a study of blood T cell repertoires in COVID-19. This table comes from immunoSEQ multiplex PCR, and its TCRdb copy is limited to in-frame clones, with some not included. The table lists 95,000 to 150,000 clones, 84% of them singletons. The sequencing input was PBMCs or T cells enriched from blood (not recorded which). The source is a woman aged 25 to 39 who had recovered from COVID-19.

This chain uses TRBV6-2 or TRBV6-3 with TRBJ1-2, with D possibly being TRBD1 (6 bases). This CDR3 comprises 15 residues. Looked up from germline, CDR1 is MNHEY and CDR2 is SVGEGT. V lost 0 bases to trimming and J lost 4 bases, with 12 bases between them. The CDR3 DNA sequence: TGTGCCAGCAGTTACTCGAGCGACAGGCTCTATGGCTACACCTTC. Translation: CASSYSSDRLYGYTF.

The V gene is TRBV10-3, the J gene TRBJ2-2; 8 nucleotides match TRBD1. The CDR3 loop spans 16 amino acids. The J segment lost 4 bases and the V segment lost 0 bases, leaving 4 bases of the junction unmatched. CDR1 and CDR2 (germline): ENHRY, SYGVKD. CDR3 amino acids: CAISESVGQGTGELFF. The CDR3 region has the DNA TGTGCCATCAGTGAGTCTGTAGGACAGGGCACCGGGGAGCTGTTTTTT.

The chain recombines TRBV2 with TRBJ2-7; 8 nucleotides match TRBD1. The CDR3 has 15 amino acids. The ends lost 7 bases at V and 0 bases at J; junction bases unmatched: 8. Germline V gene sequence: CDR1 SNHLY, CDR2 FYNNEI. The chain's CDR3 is CASTTGGSNSYEQYF. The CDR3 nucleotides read TGTGCCAGCACCACAGGGGGATCTAACTCCTACGAGCAGTACTTC.

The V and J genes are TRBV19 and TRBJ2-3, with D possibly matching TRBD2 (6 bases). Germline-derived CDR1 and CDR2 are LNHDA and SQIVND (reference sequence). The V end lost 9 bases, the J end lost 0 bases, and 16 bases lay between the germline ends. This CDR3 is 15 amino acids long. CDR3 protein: CASRHRGLSTDTQYF. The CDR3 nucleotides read TGTGCCAGCAGACACCGGGGACTGAGCACAGATACGCAGTATTTT.

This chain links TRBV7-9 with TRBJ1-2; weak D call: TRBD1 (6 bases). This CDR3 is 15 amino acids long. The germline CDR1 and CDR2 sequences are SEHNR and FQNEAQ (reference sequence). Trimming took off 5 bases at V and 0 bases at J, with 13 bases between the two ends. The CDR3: CASSPGQLANYGYTF. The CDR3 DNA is TGTGCCAGCAGCCCTGGACAGCTGGCTAACTATGGCTACACCTTC. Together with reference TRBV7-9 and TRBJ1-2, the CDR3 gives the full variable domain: DTGVSQNPRHKITKRGQNVTFRCDPISEHNRLYWYRQTLGQGPEFLTYFQNEAQLEKSRLLSDRFSAERPKGSFSTLEIQRTEQGDSAMYLCASSPGQLANYGYTFGSGTRLTVV.

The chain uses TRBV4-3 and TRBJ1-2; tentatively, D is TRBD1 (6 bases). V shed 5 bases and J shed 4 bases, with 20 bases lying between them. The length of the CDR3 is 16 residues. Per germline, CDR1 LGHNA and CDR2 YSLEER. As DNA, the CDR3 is TGCGCCAGCAGCGCAACGACAGGCAGTCTTGCCTATGGCTACACCTTC. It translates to CASSATTGSLAYGYTF.

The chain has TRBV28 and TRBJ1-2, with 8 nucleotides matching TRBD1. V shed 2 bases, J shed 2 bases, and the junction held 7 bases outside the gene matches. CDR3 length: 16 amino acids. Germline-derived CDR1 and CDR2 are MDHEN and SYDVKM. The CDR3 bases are TGTGCCAGCAGTTTACGACGGACAGGGCCCAACTATGGCTACACCTTC. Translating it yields CASSLRRTGPNYGYTF.

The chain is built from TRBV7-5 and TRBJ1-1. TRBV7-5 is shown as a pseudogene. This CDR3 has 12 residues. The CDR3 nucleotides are TGTGTCAGAAGCTTGGGAGGAACTGAAGCTTTCTTT. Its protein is CVRSLGGTEAFF.

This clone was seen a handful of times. CDR3 sequence reads: CASSHDSHNSPLHF. The CDR3 nucleotides are TGTGCCAGCAGTCACGACAGCCATAATTCACCCCTCCACTTT. The chain links TRBV6-5 to TRBJ1-6; D may be TRBD1 (5 bases). The CDR3 loop spans 14 amino acids. The V gene lost 5 bases and the J gene lost 5 bases, with 10 bases spanning the gap. From germline, CDR1 is MNHEY and CDR2 SVGAGI.

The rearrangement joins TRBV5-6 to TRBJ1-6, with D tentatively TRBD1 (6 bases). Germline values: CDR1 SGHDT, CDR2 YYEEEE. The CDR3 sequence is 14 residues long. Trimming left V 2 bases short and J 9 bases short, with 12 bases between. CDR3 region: CASSFRQGSSPLHF. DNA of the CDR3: TGTGCCAGCAGCTTCCGGCAGGGGAGTTCACCCCTCCACTTT.

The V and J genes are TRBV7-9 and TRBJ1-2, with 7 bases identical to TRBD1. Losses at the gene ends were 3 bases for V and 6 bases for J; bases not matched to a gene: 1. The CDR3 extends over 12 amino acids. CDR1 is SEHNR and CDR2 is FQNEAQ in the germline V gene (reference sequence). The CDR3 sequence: CASSFGTDGYTF. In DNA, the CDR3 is TGTGCCAGCAGCTTCGGGACAGATGGCTACACCTTC.

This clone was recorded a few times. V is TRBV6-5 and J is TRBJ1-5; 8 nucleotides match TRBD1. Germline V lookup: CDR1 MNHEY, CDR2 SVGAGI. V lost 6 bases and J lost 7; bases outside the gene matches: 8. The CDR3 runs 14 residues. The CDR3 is CASRHRDRQQPQHF. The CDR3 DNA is TGTGCCAGCAGACACCGGGACAGGCAGCAGCCCCAGCATTTT.

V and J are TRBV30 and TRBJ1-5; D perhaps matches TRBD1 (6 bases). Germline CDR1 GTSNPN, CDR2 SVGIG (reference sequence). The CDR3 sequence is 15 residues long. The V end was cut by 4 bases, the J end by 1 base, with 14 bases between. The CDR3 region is CAWKGHPGSNQPQHF. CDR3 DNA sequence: TGTGCCTGGAAGGGACATCCGGGGAGCAATCAGCCCCAGCATTTT.

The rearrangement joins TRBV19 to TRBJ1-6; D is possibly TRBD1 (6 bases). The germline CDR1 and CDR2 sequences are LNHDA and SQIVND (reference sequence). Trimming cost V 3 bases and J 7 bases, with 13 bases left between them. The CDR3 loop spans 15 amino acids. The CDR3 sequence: CASSIRTGSNSPLHF. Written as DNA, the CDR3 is TGTGCCAGTAGTATCCGTACAGGGTCCAATTCACCCCTCCACTTT.

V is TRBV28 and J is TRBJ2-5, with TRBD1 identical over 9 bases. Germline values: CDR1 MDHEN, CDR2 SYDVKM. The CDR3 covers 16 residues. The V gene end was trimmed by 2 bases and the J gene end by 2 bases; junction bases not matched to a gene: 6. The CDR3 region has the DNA TGTGCCAGCAGTTTAGGCGGACAGGGGTGGCAAGAGACCCAGTACTTC. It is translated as CASSLGGQGWQETQYF.